This section outlines one TCR beta chain sequence together with its context. This entry is derived from a study of blood T cell repertoires in COVID-19. Background on the study: Italy, Spain and the United States were the sources of the convalescent and acute COVID-19 samples. The analysed material was cDNA or gDNA that came from T cells, B-cell-depleted T cells, or PBMCs.

Per the original methods: Counts of nucleated cells, estimated from reference gene primer amplification, were obtained. The table came from immunoSEQ multiplex PCR; TCRdb's copy has only in-frame clones and leaves some out. V, J and clone size were drawn from that table, and D and trimming were deduced from the DNA. The sample records under 75,000 clones, less than 85% being singletons. V lost 7 bases and J 0 bases, leaving 11 bases between the germline ends. This CDR3 contains 14 residues. Germline CDR1 is MNHEY and CDR2 is SVGEGT. V gene TRBV6-2 or TRBV6-3 combines with J gene TRBJ2-3; a weak D match, TRBD2 (6 bases). Sequenced sample: peripheral blood. This clonotype originated in a man in his fifties or sixties with acute or convalescent COVID-19. This CDR3 is CASTPRGSTDTQYF. CDR3 in DNA: TGTGCCAGCACCCCCCGGGGGAGCACAGATACGCAGTATTTT.